Below are 5 T cell receptor beta chains sequenced from a single sample in a study of T cells in localized non-small cell lung cancer. Assay: immunoSEQ multiplex PCR; the TCRdb copy retains only in-frame clones and omits some. The sample has thousands of clones; 35% to 40% are singletons. This sample comprised lung tumor tissue, obtained before any cancer treatment. These receptors came from a male donor aged 60 or older with stage I squamous cell lung carcinoma.

This rearrangement joins TRBV19 to TRBJ1-2; no definite D call. Trimming took 3 bases from V and 4 from J, leaving 15 bases between them. The germline gives CDR1 LNHDA, CDR2 SQIVND (reference sequence). This CDR3 is 15 amino acids long. CDR3 loop: CASSISGDGRYGYTF. In DNA, the CDR3 is TGTGCCAGTAGTATCTCAGGAGACGGCCGCTATGGCTACACCTTC.

The chain recombines TRBV28 with TRBJ2-7; D is unclear. CDR1 is MDHEN and CDR2 is SYDVKM in the germline V gene. The V end was cut by 1 base, the J end by 3 bases, with 4 bases between. The CDR3 runs to 12 residues. The CDR3 bases are TGTGCCAGCAGTTTATACCTCTACGAGCAGTACTTC. This gives the protein CASSLYLYEQYF.

On this clone: At one of its ends the junction is not consistent with the germline gene, which may arise from a read error. In DNA, the CDR3 is TGTGCCAGCAGCTTAGGGAGGGGCGACTTAAGGGACAATGAACAGTTCTTC. Its translation: CASSLGRGDLRDNEQFF. This chain joins TRBV11-3 and TRBJ2-1; D tentatively fits TRBD1 or TRBD2 (6 bases each). The CDR3 consists of 17 residues. The germline gives CDR1 SGHNT, CDR2 YENEEA.

The chain couples TRBV25-1 to TRBJ2-1; TRBD1 aligns across 10 bases. In germline, CDR1 is MGHDK, CDR2 SYGVNS. V lost 7 bases and J lost 3; bases outside the gene matches: 6. The CDR3 has 15 amino acids. CDR3 protein: CASTLTGGNYNEQFF. The CDR3 nucleotides read TGTGCCAGCACTCTGACAGGGGGCAACTACAATGAGCAGTTCTTC.

This rearrangement joins TRBV28 to TRBJ1-5; TRBD1 is a possible D gene (5 bases). The length of the CDR3 is 19 residues. Germline V gene lookup returns CDR1 MDHEN and CDR2 SYDVKM. V was pared by 6 bases and J by 0 bases, with 24 bases between. The CDR3, as DNA: TGTGCCAGCAGGGGACGCGACAGAACCTATATTCATAGCAATCAGCCCCAGCATTTT. Encoded protein: CASRGRDRTYIHSNQPQHF.